Presented here are 7 T cell receptor beta chains from one specimen sequenced in a study of cytomegalovirus exposure and HLA in healthy donors. Primers for the PCR totalled 60 Vbeta and 13 Jbeta. TCRdb keeps only in-frame clones here, not all; method: immunoSEQ multiplex PCR. The table has about 120,000 clones, 80% seen once. Sequenced: PBMCs. These receptors originate from a female donor in good health and CMV-seropositive.

The chain uses TRBV2 and TRBJ2-7, with 9 bases aligning to TRBD1. V was clipped by 2 bases and J by 7 bases; unmatched bases: 12. The germline gives CDR1 SNHLY, CDR2 FYNNEI. The CDR3 loop spans 16 amino acids. The CDR3 DNA reads TGTGCCAGCAGTGAATTCTCTTCGGGACAGGGAAGGGAGCAGTACTTC. It yields the protein CASSEFSSGQGREQYF.

The rearrangement links TRBV7-2 to TRBJ2-7; 9 bases agree with TRBD1. The germline CDR1 and CDR2 sequences are SGHTA and FQGNSA. The V segment lost 5 bases and the J segment 0 bases; nucleotides outside the gene matches: 5. This CDR3 has 15 amino acids. The CDR3, as DNA: TGTGCCAGCAGCGTAGGGACAGGGCTCTCCTACGAGCAGTACTTC. This codes for CASSVGTGLSYEQYF.

The chain links TRBV5-6 to TRBJ1-2; no firm D call. Between the trimmed V and J ends, which lost 2 bases and 5 bases, there was a span of 7 bases. This CDR3 contains 12 residues. Germline V gene sequence: CDR1 SGHDT, CDR2 YYEEEE. This CDR3 reads CASSFGNYGYTF. The CDR3 DNA sequence: TGTGCCAGCAGCTTCGGGAATTATGGCTACACCTTC. Supplemented by reference TRBV5-6 and TRBJ1-2, the full variable domain reads DAGVTQSPTHLIKTRGQQVTLRCSPKSGHDTVSWYQQALGQGPQFIFQYYEEEERQRGNFPDRFSGHQFPNYSSELNVNALLLGDSALYLCASSFGNYGYTFGSGTRLTVV.

The J gene is TRBJ1-2, the V gene TRBV30; perhaps TRBD1 as D (5 bases). The CDR3 runs to 12 residues. The ends were cut back, 0 bases at V and 7 bases at J, with 9 bases in the middle. The germline V gene encodes CDR1 GTSNPN and CDR2 SVGIG (reference sequence). In DNA form, the CDR3 reads TGTGCCTGGAGTGTACTTCAGGGTGGCTACACCTTC. It codes for CAWSVLQGGYTF.

J is TRBJ1-2 and V is TRBV6-5; D remains unclear. This CDR3 is built from 14 residues. The V end was cut by 5 bases, the J end by 4 bases, with 14 bases between. Germline CDR1 and CDR2: MNHEY and SVGAGI. This CDR3 reads CASSPTGGGYGYTF. The CDR3 DNA follows: TGTGCCAGCAGTCCTACTGGAGGTGGCTATGGCTACACCTTC.

V gene TRBV7-2 combines with J gene TRBJ2-1; no firm D call. Looked up from germline, CDR1 is SGHTA and CDR2 is FQGNSA. With 1 base removed from V and 7 bases from J, the gap between germline ends came to 11 bases. The CDR3 is made up of 14 amino acids. The CDR3 loop reads CASSLVSSRNEQFF. In nucleotides, the CDR3 is TGTGCCAGCAGCTTAGTTAGTAGCCGAAATGAGCAGTTCTTC.

V usage is TRBV27 and J usage is TRBJ1-1; TRBD1 matches 7 bases. CDR3 length equals 13 residues. The V segment lost 7 bases and the J segment 5 bases; nucleotides outside the gene matches: 7. Germline V gives CDR1 MNHEY, CDR2 SMNVEV (reference sequence). CDR3 amino acids: CASTSTGKTEAFF. The CDR3 nucleotides are TGTGCCAGCACCTCGACAGGGAAAACTGAAGCTTTCTTT.